This T cell receptor (beta chain) was recovered during a study of identical twins. A universal primer site arose from template switching, and cDNA bore unique molecular identifiers. TCRdb re-called the 5' RACE reads with MiXCR, one entry per CDR3 protein. The repertoire includes 500,000 to 550,000 distinct CDR3 sequences, approximately 22% of them detected once, and 0.91% sits in the top ten. The CDR3 sequence is 10 residues long. V was clipped by 4 bases and J by 8 bases, with 6 bases between them. Germline loops: CDR1 SQVTM, CDR2 ANQGSEA. There are many counts of this clonotype. This same sample was also part of a study on T cells expressing NK-cell markers.

V is TRBV29-1 and J is TRBJ2-1; D gene uncertain. Sequenced: CD4+ T cells sorted from blood. This clonotype originated in a woman between 18 and 29 years old in good health. Here the CDR3 reads CSVGVDEQFF. In DNA, the CDR3 is TGCAGCGTTGGGGTGGATGAGCAGTTCTTC.